The 18 T cell receptor beta chains listed next were all sequenced from one sample in a study of STAT3 mutations in large granular lymphocyte leukemia. The antigens of these receptors remain unknown. Findings of the study overall: Every T-cell large granular lymphocyte leukemia patient had at least one immunodominant TCR beta clonotype.

Clones were sequenced by immunoSEQ multiplex PCR, and TCRdb holds only the in-frame ones, with some missing. The sample shows about 42,000 clones, 81% of them seen only once. Material: PBMCs. Every receptor here comes from a human donor with T large granular lymphocyte leukemia. Some clones in this sample may be carry-over from other donors' samples.

This clone is medium-sized by share. The CDR3 loop is CASSDSGGATDTQYF. CDR3 DNA sequence: TGTGCCAGCAGCGACAGCGGGGGGGCCACAGATACGCAGTATTTT. The chain uses TRBV6-1 and TRBJ2-3, with TRBD2 identical over 10 bases. CDR1 and CDR2 from the germline V gene are MNHNS and SASEGT. The CDR3 spans 15 residues. Losses at the gene ends were 6 bases for V and 2 bases for J; bases not matched to a gene: 5.

This chain connects TRBV28 to TRBJ1-2; the D gene is possibly TRBD1 (5 bases). Trimming removed 10 bases from V and 0 bases from J, with 15 bases in between. Germline assignment: CDR1 MDHEN and CDR2 SYDVKM. The CDR3 is made up of 14 amino acids. CDR3 DNA: TGTGCCACCCACGGGACGGCAGCTAACTATGGCTACACCTTC. Translating it yields CATHGTAANYGYTF.

This clone came up a few times. This chain connects TRBV6-5 to TRBJ2-2; either TRBD1 or TRBD2 may fit D (6 bases each). The CDR3 extends over 12 amino acids. CDR1 and CDR2 (germline): MNHEY, SVGAGI. The V gene lost 6 bases and the J gene lost 8 bases, with 10 bases spanning the gap. The CDR3 DNA sequence: TGTGCCAGCAGGACAGGAGGGGGGGAGCTGTTTTTT. Its protein product is CASRTGGGELFF.

The chain uses TRBV28 and TRBJ1-2, with D unclear. The CDR3 has 14 amino acids. Trimming shortened V by 5 bases and J by 8 bases, and 18 bases separated the two germline ends. Germline CDR1 reads MDHEN; CDR2 reads SYDVKM. CDR3 in DNA: TGTGCCAGCAGTGCCCCGTCAGGAACGCGGGGCTACACCTTC. This codes for CASSAPSGTRGYTF.

This chain connects TRBV10-3 to TRBJ1-2; TRBD1 aligns across 7 bases. The V segment lost 2 bases and the J segment 4 bases; nucleotides outside the gene matches: 7. The CDR3 is made up of 15 amino acids. From germline, CDR1 is ENHRY and CDR2 SYGVKD. The DNA of the CDR3 is TGTGCCATCAGTGAGGGCAGGGGGGAGGTCTATGGCTACACCTTC. Protein sequence: CAISEGRGEVYGYTF.

This clone was seen a handful of times. V usage is TRBV6-5 and J usage is TRBJ1-2; weak D call: TRBD1 (6 bases). The germline CDR1 and CDR2 sequences are MNHEY and SVGAGI. V was pared by 6 bases and J by 9 bases, with 17 bases between. The CDR3 runs to 13 residues. The CDR3 reads CASSAPQGGRYTF. The CDR3 nucleotides read TGTGCCAGCAGCGCCCCACAGGGCGGACGCTACACCTTC.

The J gene is TRBJ1-5, the V gene TRBV6-5, with 8 bases fitting TRBD1. The CDR3 is made up of 14 amino acids. The V and J ends lost 5 bases and 2 bases, in that order; junction bases with no gene match: 2. Germline V gene lookup returns CDR1 MNHEY and CDR2 SVGAGI. The CDR3 sequence is CASSTGQGNQPQHF. CDR3 coding DNA: TGTGCCAGCAGTACGGGACAGGGCAATCAGCCCCAGCATTTT.

Here the CDR3 reads CASSLVAGLDNEQFF. The CDR3 bases are TGCGCCAGCAGCTTGGTGGCAGGGCTGGACAATGAGCAGTTCTTC. This chain uses TRBV5-1 with TRBJ2-1; weak D call: TRBD1 (5 bases). Trimming took 0 bases from V and 5 from J, leaving 12 bases between them. This CDR3 has 15 residues. Looked up from germline, CDR1 is SGHRS and CDR2 is YFSETQ. The full variable domain, its missing parts supplied by reference TRBV5-1 and TRBJ2-1, is KAGVTQTPRYLIKTRGQQVTLSCSPISGHRSVSWYQQTPGQGLQFLFEYFSETQRNKGNFPGRFSGRQFSNSRSEMNVSTLELGDSALYLCASSLVAGLDNEQFFGPGTRLTVL.

This rearrangement joins TRBV5-4 to TRBJ2-5; 11 bases map to TRBD1. The CDR3 has 16 residues. Germline V gives CDR1 SGHNT, CDR2 YYREEE (reference sequence). Germline trimming cut 3 bases from V and 5 bases from J; bases unmatched to any gene: 9. This CDR3 is CASSSRTGGSGETQYF. DNA of the CDR3: TGTGCCAGCAGCTCCCGGACAGGGGGCAGCGGGGAGACCCAGTACTTC.

A single count supports this clone. The V call is TRBV5-1, the J call TRBJ1-4; perhaps TRBD1 as D (5 bases). V gave up 2 bases and J gave up 8 bases, with 10 bases separating them. Germline-derived CDR1 and CDR2 are SGHRS and YFSETQ. The CDR3 contains 13 residues. DNA for the CDR3: TGCGCCAGCAGCTTCCAGGGTGAGGAAAAACTGTTTTTT. This translates into CASSFQGEEKLFF.

The chain has TRBV6-5 and TRBJ2-1, with unresolved D. Germline-derived CDR1 and CDR2 are MNHEY and SVGAGI. V lost 6 bases and J 8 bases, leaving 17 bases between the germline ends. CDR3 size: 14 residues. CDR3 sequence reads: CASSRLTLAYEQFF. The CDR3 bases are TGTGCCAGCAGCCGACTTACGTTGGCTTATGAGCAGTTCTTC.

The chain employs TRBV19 and TRBJ2-2; possible D gene TRBD1, 5 bases. Germline lookup yields CDR1 LNHDA and CDR2 SQIVND (reference sequence). The ends were cut back, 3 bases at V and 3 bases at J, with 11 bases in the middle. The CDR3 covers 15 residues. This chain's CDR3 is CASSISDSHTGELFF. The CDR3 coding sequence is TGTGCCAGTAGTATTTCAGACAGCCACACCGGGGAGCTGTTTTTT.

This clone was seen only a few times. This chain connects TRBV28 to TRBJ1-2; perhaps TRBD1 as D (6 bases). The CDR3 contains 14 residues. V lost 2 bases and J 5 bases, leaving 12 bases between the germline ends. Germline V CDR1 and CDR2: MDHEN, SYDVKM. The CDR3 protein is CASSLIQGGYGYTF. The CDR3 nucleotides are TGTGCCAGCAGTTTAATACAGGGAGGGTATGGCTACACCTTC.

This clone was observed a few times. The DNA for the CDR3 is TGTGCCACCGAAGGTAGTGGCACTGAAGCTTTCTTT. It translates to CATEGSGTEAFF. The V gene is TRBV15, the J gene TRBJ1-1; D is uncertain. The CDR3 sequence is 12 residues long. With 8 bases removed from V and 4 bases from J, the gap between germline ends came to 11 bases. Germline CDR1 is LNHNV and CDR2 is YYDKDF (reference sequence).

This chain uses TRBV5-8 with TRBJ2-6, with 10 bases identical to TRBD1. Germline loops: CDR1 SGHTS, CDR2 YDEGEE. The CDR3 consists of 19 residues. Losses at the gene ends were 0 bases for V and 0 bases for J; bases not matched to a gene: 6. The CDR3 spells CASSLEGQGVFSGANVLTF. Written as DNA, the CDR3 is TGTGCCAGCAGCTTGGAAGGACAGGGGGTTTTCTCTGGGGCCAACGTCCTGACTTTC. Full variable domain (remainder filled in from reference TRBV5-8 and TRBJ2-6): EAGVTQSPTHLIKTRGQQATLRCSPISGHTSVYWYQQALGLGLQFLLWYDEGEERNRGNFPPRFSGRQFPNYSSELNVNALELEDSALYLCASSLEGQGVFSGANVLTFGAGSRLTVL.

V usage is TRBV9 and J usage is TRBJ2-7; 11 bases agree with TRBD2. The germline CDR1 and CDR2 sequences are SGDLS and YYNGEE. Losses at the gene ends were 4 bases for V and 5 bases for J; bases not matched to a gene: 8. The CDR3 is made up of 15 amino acids. In DNA form, the CDR3 reads TGTGCCAGCAGCATCTCTAGCGGGGGGCCCCACGAGCAGTACTTC. This codes for CASSISSGGPHEQYF.

This chain links TRBV7-2 with TRBJ2-7; no clear D gene. Trimming removed 3 bases from V and 0 bases from J, with 6 bases in between. The V gene's germline CDR1 is SGHTA and CDR2 FQGNSA. CDR3 length: 13 residues. The CDR3 region has the DNA TGTGCCAGCAGCTTTGGGGTCTCCTACGAGCAGTACGTC. It encodes CASSFGVSYEQYV.

The sample holds one count of this clone. A much larger clone lies a single base off, so this may be a read error. J is TRBJ1-2 and V is TRBV6-1, with D unclear. The CDR3 contains 11 residues. V gave up 3 bases and J gave up 2 bases, with 1 base separating them. Germline CDR1 MNHNS, CDR2 SASEGT. CDR3 coding DNA: TGTGCCAGCAGTGACAACTATGGCTACACCTTC. Protein: CASSDNYGYTF.